This is a list of T cell receptor beta chains from one sample in a study of cytomegalovirus exposure and HLA in healthy donors. TCRdb's table, derived via immunoSEQ multiplex PCR, lists solely in-frame clones and lacks some. The sample lists approximately 190,000 clones, 75% to 80% occurring once. Sequencing input: PBMCs. These receptors were obtained from a woman in her thirties in good health and CMV-seropositive. Both conserved end residues are part of each CDR3. Fields, in order: J gene, V gene, clone size, D gene, CDR3 length, CDR3 DNA, CDR3 protein. D genes are given only for firm matches. For some rows the clone size is stated as once, few or many, or as a class when expanded; others skip it.

TRBJ2-7	TRBV6-5	.	TRBD2	14	TGTGCCAGCAAAGGACTAGCGGGGGCTTACGAGCAGTACTTC	CASKGLAGAYEQYF
TRBJ1-2	TRBV6-5	.	.	12	TGTGCCAGCGGAGGGGTGGGCTATGGCTACACCTTC	CASGGVGYGYTF
TRBJ1-2	TRBV4-2	.	.	13	TGTGCCAGCAGCCAAGATCCCCGGGGTGGCTACACCTTC	CASSQDPRGGYTF
TRBJ2-2	TRBV11-3	few	TRBD2	14	TGTGCCAGCAGTTCCGGGGGGGTCCCCGGGGAGCTGTTTTTT	CASSSGGVPGELFF
TRBJ2-7	TRBV10-3	.	.	15	TGTGCCATCAGTGAGTTTGGCACAGACCCCTACGAGCAGTACTTC	CAISEFGTDPYEQYF
TRBJ1-2	TRBV6-5	.	TRBD1	14	TGTGCCAGCAGTACAACGACAGGGGGCCGGGGCTACACCTTC	CASSTTTGGRGYTF
TRBJ2-3	TRBV7-8	.	TRBD2	17	TGTGCCAGCAGCTTTCCTAGCGGGCTCGACACCACAGATACGCAGTATTTT	CASSFPSGLDTTDTQYF
TRBJ2-7	TRBV5-5	.	TRBD2	13	TGTGCCAGCAGGGACGGACTAGTTCGCGAGCAGTACTTC	CASRDGLVREQYF
TRBJ2-1	TRBV7-9	.	.	15	TGTGCCAGCAGCTTATCTCGGGAGTCCTACAATGAGCAGTTCTTC	CASSLSRESYNEQFF
TRBJ2-2	TRBV29-1	.	.	14	TGCAGCGTTCAGTACAGGGTGTCCACCGGGGAGCTGTTTTTT	CSVQYRVSTGELFF
TRBJ2-5	TRBV15	.	TRBD2	15	TGTGCCACCAGCAGAGATCATGCGGGAGGAGAGACCCAGTACTTC	CATSRDHAGGETQYF
TRBJ1-4	TRBV6-1	.	TRBD1	15	TGTGCCAGCAGTGAGACAGGGGGCGCCGGTGAAAAACTGTTTTTT	CASSETGGAGEKLFF
TRBJ1-1	TRBV4-2	.	.	15	TGTGCCAGCAGCCAACACAGGGAGACCAGGACTGAAGCTTTCTTT	CASSQHRETRTEAFF
TRBJ1-1	TRBV5-4	.	.	14	TGTGCCAGCAGCTTATCCGGAGGCGTGACTGAAGCTTTCTTT	CASSLSGGVTEAFF
TRBJ2-5	TRBV4-2	.	TRBD2	18	TGTGCCAGCAGCCAGGGGGGTACTAGCGGGGGAGCCCCCGAGACCCAGTACTTC	CASSQGGTSGGAPETQYF
TRBJ1-3	TRBV4-2	.	.	14	TGTGCCAGCAGCCCGACAGTGTCTGGAAACACCATATATTTT	CASSPTVSGNTIYF
TRBJ2-3	TRBV4-1	.	TRBD2	13	TGCGCCAGCAGCCCCCTGGGGGGGGATACGCAGTATTTT	CASSPLGGDTQYF
TRBJ1-1	TRBV18	.	TRBD1	14	TGTGCCAGCTTCCTACAGGGGGTCGGCACTGAAGCTTTCTTT	CASFLQGVGTEAFF
TRBJ2-4	TRBV30	.	.	11	TGTGCCTGGAGTGATAGAGACATTCAGTACTTC	CAWSDRDIQYF
TRBJ2-3	TRBV12-5	.	.	13	TGTGCTAGTGGAACAGGTGACACAGATACGCAGTATTTT	CASGTGDTDTQYF
TRBJ1-1	TRBV7-2	.	TRBD1	16	TGTGCCAGCAGCTTAAGGACAGGACTTTGGGGCACTGAAGCTTTCTTT	CASSLRTGLWGTEAFF
TRBJ1-5	TRBV28	.	TRBD1	15	TGTGCCAGCAGTGGAGGACAGGGAAGCAATCAGCCCCAGCATTTT	CASSGGQGSNQPQHF
TRBJ2-3	TRBV9	.	TRBD1	17	TGTGCCAGCAGCCCCCGAAGGGGGACAGGGGGGACAGATACGCAGTATTTT	CASSPRRGTGGTDTQYF
TRBJ2-2	TRBV28	.	.	13	TGTGCCAGCCCGAGTCCGGACACCGGGGAGCTGTTTTTT	CASPSPDTGELFF
TRBJ2-1	TRBV18	.	TRBD2	17	TGTGCCAGCTCACCACAACTAGCGGGAGGGTCCTACAATGAGCAGTTCTTC	CASSPQLAGGSYNEQFF
TRBJ1-1	TRBV19	.	TRBD1	16	TGTGCCAGTAGTATGAGGACAGGACTGGTGAACACTGAAGCTTTCTTT	CASSMRTGLVNTEAFF
TRBJ1-1	TRBV6-6	.	.	14	TGTGCCAGCAGTTATGGGGGGGACTCCACTGAAGCTTTCTTT	CASSYGGDSTEAFF
TRBJ1-1	TRBV19	few	TRBD1	15	TGTGCCAGTAGTATTACAAGACAGGGGGGCACTGAAGCTTTCTTT	CASSITRQGGTEAFF
TRBJ2-7	TRBV23-1	.	.	18	TGCGCCAGCAGTCGGGGACAGGGACAACGGGAGGGTTGGTACGAGCAGTACTTC	CASSRGQGQREGWYEQYF
TRBJ1-2	TRBV4-3	.	.	16	TGCGCCAGCAGCCAAGATCCGGCGGGACGGGGAGTTGACTACACCTTC	CASSQDPAGRGVDYTF
TRBJ1-2	TRBV29-1	.	TRBD1	11	TGCAGCGTAGGGACAGCCCATCGGAACACCTTC	CSVGTAHRNTF
TRBJ1-2	TRBV29-1	.	.	15	TGCAGCGTTGGGAGTTCCTTCGGGACAACCTATGGCTACACCTTC	CSVGSSFGTTYGYTF
TRBJ2-7	TRBV6-5	.	.	12	TGTGCCGCCAGGGGTTCCTCCTACGAGCAGTACTTC	CAARGSSYEQYF
TRBJ1-2	TRBV29-1	.	.	13	TGCAGCGTTGACTCGGGGGAACTCTATGGCTACACCTTC	CSVDSGELYGYTF
TRBJ1-3	TRBV6-5	once	.	15	TGTGCCAGCAGTTACTCCGGTGGTCCTGGAAACACCATATATTTT	CASSYSGGPGNTIYF
TRBJ2-7	TRBV6-5	.	TRBD1	12	TGTGCCACCGGACAGGGATCCTACGAGCAGTACTTC	CATGQGSYEQYF
TRBJ2-7	TRBV6-5	.	.	13	TGTGCCAGCAGTTATAGCCCCCGGGTCGAGCAGTACTTC	CASSYSPRVEQYF
TRBJ2-1	TRBV29-1	once	TRBD2	15	TGCAGCGTTATAGGACTAGCGGGAGTTTACAATGAGCAGTTCTTC	CSVIGLAGVYNEQFF
TRBJ2-5	TRBV7-6	.	TRBD2	17	TGTGCCAGCAGCTTAGCGGCTAGCGGGAGGGCCGGGGAGACCCAGTACTTC	CASSLAASGRAGETQYF
TRBJ2-7	TRBV5-1	.	.	14	TGCGCCAGCAGCTTGGGTGGGACTCACTACGAGCAGTACTTC	CASSLGGTHYEQYF
TRBJ1-2	TRBV5-4	few	TRBD1	16	TGTGCCAGCAGCCCAACAGGGACAGGATCTAACTATGGCTACACCTTC	CASSPTGTGSNYGYTF
TRBJ2-3	TRBV7-2	.	.	11	TGTGCCAGCAGCTTTTCTGATACGCAGTATTTT	CASSFSDTQYF
TRBJ2-5	TRBV29-1	.	.	12	TGCAGCGCCGCGGGTATCCAAGAGACCCAGTACTTC	CSAAGIQETQYF
TRBJ2-3	TRBV5-1	.	TRBD1	15	TGCGCCAGCAGCTCCGGGACAGGAGGCACAGATACGCAGTATTTT	CASSSGTGGTDTQYF
TRBJ2-3	TRBV5-4	.	TRBD2	15	TGTGCCAGCAGCTTCGGCGGGAGGGCCGTAGATACGCAGTATTTT	CASSFGGRAVDTQYF
TRBJ2-5	TRBV7-6	.	.	13	TGTGCCAGCAGCGGGGGACTTATAGAGACCCAGTACTTC	CASSGGLIETQYF
TRBJ1-5	TRBV19	.	.	13	TGTGCCAGTAGTCCTCTCCCGAATCAGCCCCAGCATTTT	CASSPLPNQPQHF